The clone carrying this T cell receptor (beta chain) was counted many times. No antigen is known for it. One entry per CDR3 protein, called by TCRdb with MiXCR from the reads. The sample has approximately 250,000 distinct CDR3 sequences, over 9% seen once. This entry is derived from a study of T cell repertoires in cytomegalovirus infection. Study information: Indications of both CMV infection and matching HLA type were provided by public TCR beta signatures. Study observations and caveats: The ex vivo response was dominated by HLA-C-restricted CMV-specific TCR beta clonotypes. CMV carriers having the relevant HLA were flagged by cumulative public TCR beta family frequency.

In germline, CDR1 is SGHTA, CDR2 FQGNSA. Trimming stripped 1 base from V and 6 bases from J, with 10 bases between. The CDR3 is 13 amino acids. V and J are TRBV7-2 and TRBJ2-7, with D maybe TRBD2 (6 bases). This sequence was found in a human donor in good health (CMV status not recorded). Some clones in this sample may be carry-over from other donors' samples. What was sequenced was PBMCs. Written as DNA, the CDR3 is TGTGCCAGCAGCTTAGGACCCGGGGGCGAGCAGTACTTC. Translation: CASSLGPGGEQYF.